This T cell receptor beta chain was sequenced in a study of glioma-infiltrating T cells after dendritic cell vaccination. Turning to the study itself: The vaccine used monocyte-derived dendritic cells pulsed overnight with autologous tumor lysate.

Before vaccination, two weeks after the third vaccination, and at progression, PBMC were collected. The primer mix had 60 V beta and 13 J beta primers. Assay: immunoSEQ multiplex PCR; the TCRdb copy retains only in-frame clones and omits some. The data show roughly 51,000 clones, with 85% to 90% seen just once and over 10% held by the top ten. The CDR3 sequence is 14 residues long. This rearrangement joins TRBV21-1 to TRBJ2-3; the table assigns TRBD2, which was not confirmed against the DNA. TRBV21-1 is a listed pseudogene. The origin of this receptor is a human donor with glioblastoma. The input for sequencing was blood, taken before dendritic cell vaccination. This chain's CDR3 is CASSKGGVESQQYF. CDR3 coding DNA: TGTGCCAGCAGCAAAGGCGGGGTAGAATCACAGCAGTATTTT.